This T cell receptor (beta chain) stems from a study of human T cells and chemical hapten exposure. The V gene's germline CDR1 is SGHRS and CDR2 YFSETQ. This CDR3 is 14 amino acids long. The V end lost 0 bases, the J end lost 0 bases, and 7 bases lay between the germline ends. TCRdb re-called the RACE reads through MiXCR, storing one row per CDR3 protein. The sample consists of more than 300,000 distinct CDR3 sequences, roughly 5.3% of them appearing once. Time point reported: pre-sensitization, week 0. Stated treatment: therapeutic diphenylcyclopropenone sensitization with weekly scalp DPC. This clonotype was seen many times.

The TCR originated in a woman aged 50 to 60 with alopecia areata. Some clones in this sample may be carry-over from other donors' samples. Sample: whole blood, taken in connection with sensitization to the hapten diphenylcyclopropenone (DPC). This chain uses TRBV5-1 with TRBJ2-7, with D unclear. The CDR3 coding sequence is TGCGCCAGCAGCTTGGCAGGCAACTCCTACGAGCAGTACTTC. It translates to CASSLAGNSYEQYF.